This T cell receptor (beta chain) was profiled in a study of cytomegalovirus exposure and HLA in healthy donors (dated by TCRdb to about 2017). Study-level background: An earlier analysis of several hundred of the donors reported around 280 Gb of sequence data and 117 million unique TCR beta sequences obtained from 150 million to 200 million T cells. An early release covering about 600 HLA-typed donors comprised about 290 gigabases of sequencing data and 85 million to 100 million unique TCR sequences. Among the roughly 400 genotyped donors, under 90% belonged to the genetic ancestry cluster associated with self-reported Caucasian donors. The study was designed to test whether signatures of past pathogen exposure could be identified by cataloging public T cell receptors. The study used immunosequencing to profile the T cell repertoires of approximately 640 subjects and linked those repertoires to cytomegalovirus serostatus. Besides the first cohort of hundreds of subjects, a separate validation cohort made up of over 95 different subjects was used. The study combined high-throughput TCR immunosequencing, statistical association of individual TCRs with disease status, and machine learning to predict cytomegalovirus infection status. A later analysis re-analyzed previously published TCR beta repertoires from 666 donors and added high-resolution HLA genotyping to study TCR occurrence patterns. Rather than drawing on any new phenotypic data, the later analysis identified candidate immune exposures from TCR beta sequences and the way those sequences occurred across donors. To decide whether each TCR beta V gene segment behaved as functional or pseudogenic, an earlier analysis of fewer than 750 of the donors relied on high-throughput TCR beta sequencing. Donor age, sex, ethnicity and CMV serostatus were compiled alongside the repertoire data. A later genetic analysis took genome-wide SNP genotypes for 398 of the 666 donors and used that subset as a discovery cohort. Every repertoire in the discovery cohort had been generated on one and the same sequencing platform. Both class I and class II loci were covered by HLA typing, at four-digit resolution. The number of typed donors differed by locus: roughly 629-630 for A, B, C, DRB1 and DQB1; 522 for DQA1; 606 for DPA1; and 400 to 480 for DPB1. Roughly five DR-DQ haplotypes were handled as single units for association and clustering because linkage in the cohort was strong. On average, around 240,000 unique TCR beta nucleotide sequences were sequenced per donor among some 430 genotyped donors of the cohort, with roughly a sixth of those sequences being non-productive. The study at large found these results: Across donors, most TCR sequences were observed very rarely, whereas some public TCRs were present in many individuals. In a later genetic analysis, a missense DCLRE1C variant was associated with V-gene and J-gene trimming of TCR beta chains, and the association was replicated in an independent cohort. Most CMV-associated TCR beta chains appeared to be HLA-restricted in a later analysis, and the HLA associations seemed to be driven largely by CMV exposure. Because counts were too low, 15 to 20 rarely observed V segments, including chromosome 9 orphons, were left out of the earlier analysis of approximately 580 of the donors. CMV serostatus was the only immune exposure information available for the cohort. An earlier analysis of around 500 of the donors showed that most TCR beta V segments appeared in productive rearrangements either about 87% or about 30% of the time, which broadly matched IMGT annotations. Linkage disequilibrium might explain the correlated functional status among segregating V segments, but an unknown experimental factor could not be excluded. The 87-base-pair reads could not distinguish some IMGT-functional V segments, including TRBV6-2 and TRBV6-3, so those segments were excluded. Sequencing depth was assumed to be roughly uniform across donors in the presence/absence analyses, though that assumption may not hold. Assigning TCR associations to individual alleles was difficult when HLA alleles, especially DR and DQ, strongly co-occurred. This cohort had only TCR beta chains sequenced, and the lack of alpha or paired-chain data limited which features could be detected. A few of the identified cytomegalovirus-associated TCR beta chains were confirmed in vitro to be specific for cytomegalovirus antigens. A further reported finding was that TCR beta sequences accurately predicted the HLA-A and HLA-B alleles for most subjects in the first cohort. Because HLA typing was missing for some donors at each locus, association tests included only the typed subset. The authors suggested that the approach could potentially be extended to other disease states and immunological phenotypes. The study listed 150 to 200 TCR beta chains as associated with cytomegalovirus. Several of the top co-occurrence clusters appeared to be linked to parvovirus B19, influenza, CMV and Epstein-Barr virus, according to a later analysis. In both the original and validation cohorts, the classifier was reported to diagnose cytomegalovirus status with high specificity and sensitivity. According to a later analysis, TCR association rates differed among HLA loci, with DRB1 alleles showing the most associated TCRs and HLA-C alleles showing the fewest. At a false discovery rate of 0.05, a later analysis linked some 17,000 TCR beta sequences to specific HLA alleles. A later analysis found that HLA-associated TCR beta chains were more clonally expanded and had lower generation probabilities than equally common non-associated chains. Compared with the 666-donor mean, donors in an Asian-associated ancestry cluster had fewer N-insertions in productive TCRs, according to a later genetic analysis. The sequencing pipeline was judged likely to have produced a cluster of highly shared sequence variants as a technical artifact.

The CDR3 runs 18 residues from the cysteine to the phenylalanine. Kept here is only the CDR3 DNA, which spans 54 bases and is read in frame from base 1. CDR1 and CDR2 were assigned from the germline V gene as ENHRY and SYGVKD. Here V drops 2 bases and J drops 4 bases, and the junction holds 9 bases not matched to any gene. Library preparation was by the immunoSEQ multiplex PCR assay. A mixture of 60 forward primers for TCR Vbeta segments and 13 reverse primers for TCR Jbeta segments was used in the multiplex PCR. The CDR3 region of rearranged TCR beta genes was amplified from genomic DNA with a multiplex PCR assay. Amplified TCR beta libraries were sequenced as 87-base-pair reads on the Illumina HiSeq System. On the study's bioinformatics: Across the roughly 670 repertoires, a later analysis counted approximately 75 million unique TCR beta chains, roughly 11 million of which were shared by at least two donors. A nearest-neighbor algorithm error-corrected the raw reads and collapsed the reads into unique sequences, merging closely related sequences to remove PCR and sequencing errors. Alignment of CDR3 sequences to IMGT reference sequences was used to assign V, D and J gene segments. For a sequence to be retained, a match of at least six nucleotides was required to both a V gene segment and a J gene segment. Rearrangements were called productive when the CDR3 lacked stop codons and stayed in frame with V and J; all others were non-productive. Following IMGT convention, CDR3 was defined as the stretch from the second conserved V-encoded cysteine to the conserved J-encoded phenylalanine. In an earlier analysis of roughly 580 of the donors, sequences lacking an unambiguous match to a single V gene segment were excluded. An earlier analysis of several hundred of the donors called V segments functional above 56.7% productive rearrangements and segregating when the between-donor standard deviation exceeded 5%. A statistical classification framework was built to diagnose cytomegalovirus status from the catalog of TCR beta chain sequences. In a later analysis, V and J genes were assigned by comparing TCR nucleotide sequences against IMGT/GENE-DB human TR gene sequences. In a later analysis, CDR3 sequences and most-parsimonious VDJ recombination scenarios were assigned using the TCRdist pipeline. A later analysis defined each TCR beta chain by its CDR3 amino acid sequence plus V-gene family, and excluded reads lacking a unique V-gene family. To address suspected cross-contamination and a sequencing artifact, a later analysis removed approximately 600 highly shared, low-generation-probability nucleotide sequences. In a later analysis, a clonal expansion index was calculated for each public chain from normalized within-repertoire ranks of inferred template counts. A later analysis computed generation probabilities with a VDJ recombination model fitted to out-of-frame rearrangements, and checked the results against IGoR. In a later analysis, TCR-TCR, TCR-HLA and TCR-CMV co-occurrence was scored with hypergeometric tests, and a repertoire-size bias correction was applied to TCR pairs. False discovery rates were estimated in a later analysis by permuting HLA or CMV assignments 20 times. A later analysis grouped co-occurring TCRs with DBSCAN, adding TCRdist sequence similarity when clustering within HLA-allele-positive subsets. For co-occurrence clustering, repertoires with fewer than 30,000 or more than 120,000 public chains were excluded, along with five or six repertoires with anomalous nucleotide sharing. TCRdb took over this immuneACCESS table, retaining in-frame rearrangements with V and J assigned. Such tables are incomplete; in checked studies, under half of the missing clones stem from an unresolved V gene, and the remainder is unexplained. V and J calls and clone size follow that table, whereas D and trimming were derived from the DNA. The sample contains about 97,000 clones, around 73% of them found a single time. The ten largest make up less than 4% of the sample.

In total, 630 or so healthy bone marrow donors made up the cohort. At the time of sampling, every cohort member was nominally healthy, though immune exposures that went unrecorded were likely present. The donor was CMV seronegative and was included in the group of a few hundred seronegative cohort members. A peripheral blood sample was collected from each donor, and TCR beta sequencing was performed on peripheral blood mononuclear cells. The Qiagen DNeasy Blood Extraction Kit was used to extract genomic DNA from the blood cell samples. Comment on this clone: This clone's antigen is unknown. Per-base qualities were not stored, and no clone one base away is much larger.

The chain uses TRBV10-3 and TRBJ2-1, with 12 central nucleotides matching TRBD2. The receptor comes from a man aged 40-55 years in good health and CMV-seronegative. Sequenced: PBMCs. The bases read TGTGCCATCAGTGAGAAGATTGGTACTAGCGGGGGGTACAATGAGCAGTTCTTC. This translates into CAISEKIGTSGGYNEQFF.